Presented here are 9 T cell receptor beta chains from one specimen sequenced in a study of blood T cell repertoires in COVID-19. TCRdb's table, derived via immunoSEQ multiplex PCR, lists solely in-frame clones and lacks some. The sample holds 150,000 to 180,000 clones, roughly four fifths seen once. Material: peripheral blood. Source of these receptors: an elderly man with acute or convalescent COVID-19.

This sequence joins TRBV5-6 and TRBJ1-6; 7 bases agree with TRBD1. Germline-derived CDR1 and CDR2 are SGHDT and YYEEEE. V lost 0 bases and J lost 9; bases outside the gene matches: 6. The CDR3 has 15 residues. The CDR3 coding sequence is TGTGCCAGCAGCTTGGAACAGGGGACGGGTTCACCCCTCCACTTT. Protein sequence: CASSLEQGTGSPLHF.

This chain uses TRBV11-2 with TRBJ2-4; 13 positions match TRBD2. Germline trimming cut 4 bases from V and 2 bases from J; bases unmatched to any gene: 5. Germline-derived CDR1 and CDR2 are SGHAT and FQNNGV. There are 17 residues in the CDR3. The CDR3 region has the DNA TGTGCCAGCAGCTCACGACTAGCGGGGGGCACCAAAAACATTCAGTACTTC. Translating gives CASSSRLAGGTKNIQYF.

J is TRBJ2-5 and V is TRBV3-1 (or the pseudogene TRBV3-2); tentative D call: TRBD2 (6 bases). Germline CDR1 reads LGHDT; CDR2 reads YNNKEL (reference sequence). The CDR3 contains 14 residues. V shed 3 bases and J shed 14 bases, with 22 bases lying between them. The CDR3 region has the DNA TGTGCCAGCAGCCACAGCGGGTCCCCAACCCTTCTATACTTC. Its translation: CASSHSGSPTLLYF.

CDR3 sequence reads: CAWSSLQGPYGEQYF. The CDR3 DNA reads TGTGCCTGGAGTTCCCTACAGGGGCCATACGGCGAGCAGTACTTC. The chain recombines TRBV30 with TRBJ2-7; 7 nucleotides align to TRBD1. The CDR3 is 15 amino acids. After removal of 2 bases from V and 6 bases from J, the junction contained 13 bases not matched to a gene. Germline values: CDR1 GTSNPN, CDR2 SVGIG (reference sequence).

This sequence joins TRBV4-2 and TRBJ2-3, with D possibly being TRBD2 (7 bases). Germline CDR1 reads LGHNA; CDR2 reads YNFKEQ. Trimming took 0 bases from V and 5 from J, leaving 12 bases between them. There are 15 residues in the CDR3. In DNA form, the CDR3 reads TGTGCCAGCAGCCAAGAGGTGGGGGGGCGAGATACGCAGTATTTT. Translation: CASSQEVGGRDTQYF.

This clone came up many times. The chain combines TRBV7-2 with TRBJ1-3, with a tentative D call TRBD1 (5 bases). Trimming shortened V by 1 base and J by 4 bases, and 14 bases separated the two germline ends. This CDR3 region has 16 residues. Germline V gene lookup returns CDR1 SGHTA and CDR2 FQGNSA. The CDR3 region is CASSLGPAGPGNTIYF. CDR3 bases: TGTGCCAGCAGCTTAGGGCCGGCAGGGCCAGGAAACACCATATATTTT.

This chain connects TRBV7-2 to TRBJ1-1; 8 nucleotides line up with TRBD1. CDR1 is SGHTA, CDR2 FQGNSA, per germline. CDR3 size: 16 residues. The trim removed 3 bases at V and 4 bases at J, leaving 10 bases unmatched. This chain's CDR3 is CASSLGTGTYRTEAFF. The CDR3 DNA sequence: TGTGCCAGCAGCTTGGGGACAGGTACCTATCGCACTGAAGCTTTCTTT.

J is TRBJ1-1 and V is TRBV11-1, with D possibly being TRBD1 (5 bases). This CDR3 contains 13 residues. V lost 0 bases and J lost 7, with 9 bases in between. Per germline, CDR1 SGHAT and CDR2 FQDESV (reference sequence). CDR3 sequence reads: CASSLASDSEAFF. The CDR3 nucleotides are TGTGCCAGCAGCTTAGCAAGCGACAGTGAAGCTTTCTTT.

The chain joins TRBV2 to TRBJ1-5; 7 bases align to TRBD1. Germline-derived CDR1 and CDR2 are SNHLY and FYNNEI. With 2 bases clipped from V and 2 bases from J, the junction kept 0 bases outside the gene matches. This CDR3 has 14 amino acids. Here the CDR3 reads CASSEQGGNQPQHF. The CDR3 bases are TGTGCCAGCAGTGAACAGGGGGGCAATCAGCCCCAGCATTTT.